This T cell receptor (beta chain) was sequenced for a study of shared clonotypes between healthy human individuals. Study findings and constraints: Richness estimates generally favored naive over memory subsets.

A split of CD4+ cells into CD45RA+ naive and CD45RA-negative memory subsets was performed. Using immunoSEQ multiplex PCR, the repertoire was profiled, and TCRdb retains in-frame clones only, with some absent. The table includes 330,000 or so clones, 73% detected once. Remarks on this clone: Its antigen is undetermined.

CDR1 is ENHRY and CDR2 is SYGVKD in the germline V gene. V lost 6 bases, J lost 4 bases, and 1 base stayed unmatched. The CDR3 consists of 13 residues. Sequencing used memory CD4+ T cells sorted from blood. Specified subset: CD45RA-negative fraction. The source is a man in his thirties or forties in good health. The chain employs TRBV10-3 and TRBJ2-7; 12 bases are a match to TRBD2. The CDR3, as DNA: TGTGCCATCAGGGGGACTAGCGGGTACGAGCAGTACTTC. It translates to CAIRGTSGYEQYF.